These 14 T cell receptor beta chains were sequenced from one sample in a study of cytomegalovirus exposure and HLA in healthy donors. In the PCR, 60 Vbeta and 13 Jbeta primers were used. The assay was immunoSEQ multiplex PCR, and TCRdb's table has in-frame clones only and misses some. The sample lists roughly 100,000 clones, more than 55% occurring once. The sample consisted of PBMCs. The receptors come from a boy aged 5 to 17 in good health and CMV-seropositive.

This chain joins TRBV2 and TRBJ1-1, with unresolved D. CDR1 is SNHLY and CDR2 is FYNNEI in the germline V gene. The CDR3 totals 15 residues. V lost 6 bases and J 4 bases, leaving 18 bases between the germline ends. DNA of the CDR3: TGTGCCAGCAGCCCCCCCACCGGGTTGGGCACTGAAGCTTTCTTT. Translated, it gives CASSPPTGLGTEAFF.

The V call is TRBV5-6, the J call TRBJ1-3; perhaps TRBD1 as D (5 bases). Germline lookup yields CDR1 SGHDT and CDR2 YYEEEE. This CDR3 is built from 14 residues. V was pared by 5 bases and J by 3 bases, with 12 bases between. The DNA for the CDR3 is TGTGCCAGCAGTGACCGGGGGAATGGAAACACCATATATTTT. Encoded protein: CASSDRGNGNTIYF.

V is TRBV7-9 and J is TRBJ2-3; D is possibly TRBD2 (6 bases). Germline assignment: CDR1 SEHNR and CDR2 FQNEAQ (reference sequence). The CDR3 runs 16 residues. V was clipped by 5 bases and J by 2 bases, with 17 bases between them. The CDR3 spells CASSTRISGLTDTQYF. CDR3 coding DNA: TGTGCCAGCAGCACCCGTATTAGCGGCCTCACAGATACGCAGTATTTT.

The V and J genes are TRBV4-1 and TRBJ2-5; TRBD2 agrees at 9 bases. TRBJ2-7 explains the end of the DNA better; the J call may be wrong. The CDR3 spans 15 residues. Germline CDR1 is MGHRA and CDR2 is YSYEKL. DNA of the CDR3: TGCGCCAGCAGCCAAGGGAATAGCGGGGGCTACGAGCAGTACTTC. Its protein product is CASSQGNSGGYEQYF.

The chain is built from TRBV6-5 and TRBJ2-7; 8 bases map to TRBD2. The CDR3 runs to 16 residues. From germline, CDR1 is MNHEY and CDR2 SVGAGI. J gave up 4 bases and V 0 bases, and 8 bases lay outside the gene matches. In DNA form, the CDR3 reads TGTGCCAGCAGTTACTCGATCGGGGGGGAGGTGTACGAGCAGTACTTC. It yields the protein CASSYSIGGEVYEQYF.

The chain combines TRBV29-1 with TRBJ2-1; 12 bases align to TRBD2. This CDR3 is 15 amino acids long. V shed 7 bases, J shed 9 bases, and the junction held 13 bases outside the gene matches. Per germline, CDR1 SQVTM and CDR2 ANQGSEA. CDR3 DNA sequence: TGCAGCGCCACTGGAACTAGCGGGAGGTCTAGTGAGCAGTTCTTC. Protein: CSATGTSGRSSEQFF.

This clone has a handful of counts. Here the CDR3 reads CASSVLQGGYTF. Here the CDR3 DNA reads TGTGCCAGCAGCGTTCTCCAGGGTGGCTACACCTTC. The V call is TRBV6-6, the J call TRBJ1-2; tentatively, D is TRBD1 (5 bases). The germline CDR1 and CDR2 sequences are MNHNY and SVGAGI (reference sequence). Trimming removed 6 bases from V and 7 bases from J, with 12 bases in between. The CDR3 length is 12 residues.

The chain employs TRBV5-1 and TRBJ2-5, with 9 bases that match TRBD2. From germline, CDR1 is SGHRS and CDR2 YFSETQ. Trimming removed 0 bases from V and 5 bases from J; junction bases left unmatched: 8. The CDR3 runs to 16 residues. The CDR3 region is CASSLAPGLAGETQYF. CDR3 sequence (DNA): TGCGCCAGCAGCTTGGCACCGGGACTAGCTGGTGAGACCCAGTACTTC.

This clone has a handful of counts. V is TRBV7-3 and J is TRBJ1-2; D is undetermined. V lost 5 bases, J lost 7 bases, and 11 bases lay in between. From germline, CDR1 is SGHTA and CDR2 FQGTGA. This CDR3 is 12 amino acids long. The CDR3 DNA reads as TGTGCCAGCAGCGATGAATCCGGTGGCTACACCTTC. Residues: CASSDESGGYTF.

The V gene is TRBV11-2, the J gene TRBJ2-5, with 9 bases matching TRBD1. The CDR3 consists of 15 residues. Germline V gives CDR1 SGHAT, CDR2 FQNNGV. V shed 4 bases and J 3 bases; nucleotides not matched to a gene: 6. The CDR3 nucleotides are TGTGCCAGCAGCTCGCCGTGGACAGGGGAAGAGACCCAGTACTTC. Translated, it gives CASSSPWTGEETQYF.

The chain combines TRBV15 with TRBJ2-1; 7 bases line up with TRBD2. The CDR3 runs to 18 residues. Germline trimming cut 3 bases from V and 3 bases from J; bases unmatched to any gene: 14. CDR1 is LNHNV, CDR2 YYDKDF, per germline (reference sequence). The CDR3: CATSSPMGGTLLYNEQFF. Here the CDR3 DNA reads TGTGCCACCAGCAGCCCAATGGGAGGGACCCTTCTCTACAATGAGCAGTTCTTC. The entire variable domain, with the rest obtained from reference TRBV15 and TRBJ2-1, is as follows: DAMVIQNPRYQVTQFGKPVTLSCSQTLNHNVMYWYQQKSSQAPKLLFHYYDKDFNNEADTPDNFQSRRPNTSFCFLDIRSPGLGDTAMYLCATSSPMGGTLLYNEQFFGPGTRLTVL.

In its sample, this clone was seen once. The J gene is TRBJ2-7, the V gene TRBV2; no definite D call. Germline V gives CDR1 SNHLY, CDR2 FYNNEI. Trimming removed 7 bases at V and 6 bases at J, with 13 bases between. The CDR3 loop spans 12 amino acids. The CDR3 loop reads CASTPSVGEQYF. The CDR3 DNA reads TGTGCCAGCACCCCCTCCGTCGGCGAGCAGTACTTC.

The chain links TRBV7-9 to TRBJ1-1, with D possibly being TRBD1 (6 bases). The CDR3 covers 15 residues. Trimming removed 5 bases from V and 7 bases from J, with 20 bases in between. Germline V gives CDR1 SEHNR, CDR2 FQNEAQ (reference sequence). The CDR3 region is CASSPRQDQAGEAFF. CDR3 nucleotide sequence: TGTGCCAGCAGCCCAAGACAGGACCAGGCAGGTGAAGCTTTCTTT.

This chain uses TRBV7-2 with TRBJ2-7, with D perhaps TRBD1 (6 bases). Germline V lookup: CDR1 SGHTA, CDR2 FQGNSA. The CDR3 length is 14 residues. The ends were cut back, 1 base at V and 5 bases at J, with 12 bases in the middle. The CDR3 sequence: CASSLGQGGNEQYF. The DNA of the CDR3 is TGTGCCAGCAGCTTAGGACAAGGGGGAAACGAGCAGTACTTC.